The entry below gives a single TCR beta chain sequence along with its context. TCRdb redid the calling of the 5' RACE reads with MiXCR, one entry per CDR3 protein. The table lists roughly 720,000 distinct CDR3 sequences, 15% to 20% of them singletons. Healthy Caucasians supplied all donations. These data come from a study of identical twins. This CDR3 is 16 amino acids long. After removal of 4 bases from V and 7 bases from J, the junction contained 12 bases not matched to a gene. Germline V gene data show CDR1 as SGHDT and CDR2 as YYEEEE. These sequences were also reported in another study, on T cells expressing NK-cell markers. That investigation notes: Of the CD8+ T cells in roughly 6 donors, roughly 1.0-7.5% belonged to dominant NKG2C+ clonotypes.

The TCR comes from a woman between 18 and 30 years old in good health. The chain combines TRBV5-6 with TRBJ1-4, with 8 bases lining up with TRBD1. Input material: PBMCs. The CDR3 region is CASSPETGDDPEKLFF. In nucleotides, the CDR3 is TGTGCCAGCAGCCCTGAGACAGGGGACGATCCTGAAAAACTGTTTTTT.